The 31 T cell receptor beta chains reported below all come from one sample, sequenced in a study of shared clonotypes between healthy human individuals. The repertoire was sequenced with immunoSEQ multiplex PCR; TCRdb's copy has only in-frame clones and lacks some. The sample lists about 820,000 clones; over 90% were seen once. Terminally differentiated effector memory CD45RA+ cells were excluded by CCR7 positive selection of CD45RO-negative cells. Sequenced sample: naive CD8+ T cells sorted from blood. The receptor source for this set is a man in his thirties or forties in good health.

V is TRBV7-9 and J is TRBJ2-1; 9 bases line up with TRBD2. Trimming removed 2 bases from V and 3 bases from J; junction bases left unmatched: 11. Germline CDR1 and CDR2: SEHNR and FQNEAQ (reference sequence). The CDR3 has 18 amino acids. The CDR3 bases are TGTGCCAGCAGCTTACCGGAAGTAGCGGGAGACCACTACAATGAGCAGTTCTTC. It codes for CASSLPEVAGDHYNEQFF. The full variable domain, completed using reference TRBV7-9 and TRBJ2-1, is DTGVSQNPRHKITKRGQNVTFRCDPISEHNRLYWYRQTLGQGPEFLTYFQNEAQLEKSRLLSDRFSAERPKGSFSTLEIQRTEQGDSAMYLCASSLPEVAGDHYNEQFFGPGTRLTVL.

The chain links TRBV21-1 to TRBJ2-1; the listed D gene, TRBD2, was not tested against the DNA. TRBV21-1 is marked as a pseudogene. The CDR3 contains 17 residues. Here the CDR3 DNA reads TGTGCCAGTATAGATCCGGGACTAGCGGGAGTAGGGTATGAGCAGTTCTTC. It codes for CASIDPGLAGVGYEQFF.

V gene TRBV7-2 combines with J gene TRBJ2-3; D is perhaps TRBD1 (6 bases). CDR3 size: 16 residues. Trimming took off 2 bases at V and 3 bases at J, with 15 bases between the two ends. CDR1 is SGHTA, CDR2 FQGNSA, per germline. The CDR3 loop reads CASSLKAGVGTDTQYF. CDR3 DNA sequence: TGTGCCAGCAGCTTAAAGGCAGGGGTGGGGACAGATACGCAGTATTTT.

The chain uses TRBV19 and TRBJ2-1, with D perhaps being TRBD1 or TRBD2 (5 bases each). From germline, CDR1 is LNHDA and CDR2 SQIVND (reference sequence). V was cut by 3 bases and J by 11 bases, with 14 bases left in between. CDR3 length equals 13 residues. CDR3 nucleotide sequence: TGTGCCAGTAGTATCACGGGACCAGACAAGCAGTTCTTC. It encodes CASSITGPDKQFF.

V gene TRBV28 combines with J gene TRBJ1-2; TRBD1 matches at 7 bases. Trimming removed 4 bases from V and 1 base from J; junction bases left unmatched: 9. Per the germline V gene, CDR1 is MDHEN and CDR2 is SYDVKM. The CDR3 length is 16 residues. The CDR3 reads CASSSLVGTVNYGYTF. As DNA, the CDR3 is TGTGCCAGCAGTTCCCTGGTGGGGACAGTTAACTATGGCTACACCTTC.

The CDR3 DNA follows: TGTGCCAGTAGCACCCTTCTGGGTTCGTACTACGAGCAGTACTTC. Encoded protein: CASSTLLGSYYEQYF. The chain uses TRBV19 and TRBJ2-7; unclear D gene. This CDR3 region has 15 residues. Deletions cut 6 bases from V and 3 bases from J, with 18 bases between. Per germline, CDR1 LNHDA and CDR2 SQIVND (reference sequence). Together with reference TRBV19 and TRBJ2-7, the CDR3 gives the full variable domain: DGGITQSPKYLFRKEGQNVTLSCEQNLNHDAMYWYRQDPGQGLRLIYYSQIVNDFQKGDIAEGYSVSREKKESFPLTVTSAQKNPTAFYLCASSTLLGSYYEQYFGPGTRLTVT.

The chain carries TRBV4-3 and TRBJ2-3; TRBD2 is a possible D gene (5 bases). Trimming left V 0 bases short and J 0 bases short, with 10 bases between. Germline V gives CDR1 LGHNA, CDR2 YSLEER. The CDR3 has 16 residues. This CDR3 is CASSQDLRGSTDTQYF. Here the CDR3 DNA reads TGCGCCAGCAGCCAAGATCTGCGCGGGAGCACAGATACGCAGTATTTT.

The CDR3 region has the DNA TGTGCCAGCAGCGTAGATACAGGGGACTTCGACACTGAAGCTTTCTTT. Its protein product is CASSVDTGDFDTEAFF. V usage is TRBV9 and J usage is TRBJ1-1, with 7 bases aligning to TRBD1. CDR3 length: 16 amino acids. The germline gives CDR1 SGDLS, CDR2 YYNGEE. V lost 0 bases and J lost 3; bases outside the gene matches: 8.

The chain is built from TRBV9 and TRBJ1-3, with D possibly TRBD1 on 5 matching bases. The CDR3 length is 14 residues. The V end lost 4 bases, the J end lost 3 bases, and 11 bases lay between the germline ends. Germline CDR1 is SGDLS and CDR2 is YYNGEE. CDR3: CASSYDQGGNTIYF. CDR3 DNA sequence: TGTGCCAGCAGCTACGACCAGGGTGGAAACACCATATATTTT.

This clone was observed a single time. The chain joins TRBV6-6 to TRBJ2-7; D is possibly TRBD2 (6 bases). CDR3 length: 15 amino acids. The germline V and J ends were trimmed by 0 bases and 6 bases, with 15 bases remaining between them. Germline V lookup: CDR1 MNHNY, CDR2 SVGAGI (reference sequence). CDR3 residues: CASSYSLSGELEQYF. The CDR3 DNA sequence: TGTGCCAGCAGTTACTCGTTATCGGGAGAGCTCGAGCAGTACTTC.

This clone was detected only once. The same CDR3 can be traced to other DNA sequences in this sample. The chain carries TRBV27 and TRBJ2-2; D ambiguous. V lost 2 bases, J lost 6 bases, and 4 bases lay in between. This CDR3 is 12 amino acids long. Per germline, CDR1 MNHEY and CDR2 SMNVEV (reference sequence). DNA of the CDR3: TGTGCCAGCAGTTTAATTTCCGGGGAGCTGTTTTTT. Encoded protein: CASSLISGELFF.

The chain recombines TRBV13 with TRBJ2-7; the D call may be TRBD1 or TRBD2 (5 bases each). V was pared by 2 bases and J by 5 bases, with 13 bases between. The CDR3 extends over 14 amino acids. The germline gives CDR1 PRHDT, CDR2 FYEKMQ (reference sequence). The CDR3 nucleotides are TGTGCCAGCAGCTTATCTCCGGGGCTCAACGAGCAGTACTTC. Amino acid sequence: CASSLSPGLNEQYF.

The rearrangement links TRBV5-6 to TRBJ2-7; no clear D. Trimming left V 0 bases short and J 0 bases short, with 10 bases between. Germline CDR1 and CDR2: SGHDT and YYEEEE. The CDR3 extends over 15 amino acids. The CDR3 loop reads CASSLAARSSYEQYF. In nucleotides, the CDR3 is TGTGCCAGCAGCTTGGCGGCCAGGAGCTCCTACGAGCAGTACTTC.

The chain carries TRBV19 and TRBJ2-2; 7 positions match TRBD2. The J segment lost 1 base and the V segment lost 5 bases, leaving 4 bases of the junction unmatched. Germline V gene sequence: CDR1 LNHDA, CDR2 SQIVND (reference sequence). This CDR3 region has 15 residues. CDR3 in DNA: TGTGCCAGTAGTGGGCTAGCGGAGAACACCGGGGAGCTGTTTTTT. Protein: CASSGLAENTGELFF.

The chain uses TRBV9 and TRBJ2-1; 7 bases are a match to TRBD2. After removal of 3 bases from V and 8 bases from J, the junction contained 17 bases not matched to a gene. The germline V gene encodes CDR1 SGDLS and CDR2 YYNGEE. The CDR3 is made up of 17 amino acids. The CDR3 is CASSARLAQSVYDEQFF. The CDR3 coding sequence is TGTGCCAGCAGCGCACGACTAGCCCAGAGTGTTTACGATGAGCAGTTCTTC.

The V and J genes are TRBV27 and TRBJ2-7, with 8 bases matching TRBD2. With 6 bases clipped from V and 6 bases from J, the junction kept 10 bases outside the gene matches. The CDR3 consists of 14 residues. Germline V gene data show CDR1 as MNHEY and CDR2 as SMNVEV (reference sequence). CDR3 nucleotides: TGTGCCAGCAGAACCGCGGGGGGATTCGGCGAGCAGTACTTC. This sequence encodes CASRTAGGFGEQYF.

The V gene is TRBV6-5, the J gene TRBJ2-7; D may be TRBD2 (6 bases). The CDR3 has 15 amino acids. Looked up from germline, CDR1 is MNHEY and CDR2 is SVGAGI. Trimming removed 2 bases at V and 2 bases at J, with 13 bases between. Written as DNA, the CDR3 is TGTGCCAGCAGTTACGCGCTAGCGCAGACCTACGAGCAGTACTTC. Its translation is CASSYALAQTYEQYF.

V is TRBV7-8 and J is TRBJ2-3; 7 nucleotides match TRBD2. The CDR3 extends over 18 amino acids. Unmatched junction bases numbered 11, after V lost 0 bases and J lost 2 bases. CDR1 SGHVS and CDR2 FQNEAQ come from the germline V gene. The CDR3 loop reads CASSLAFGREPHTDTQYF. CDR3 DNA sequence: TGTGCCAGCAGCTTAGCTTTTGGGCGGGAGCCCCACACAGATACGCAGTATTTT.

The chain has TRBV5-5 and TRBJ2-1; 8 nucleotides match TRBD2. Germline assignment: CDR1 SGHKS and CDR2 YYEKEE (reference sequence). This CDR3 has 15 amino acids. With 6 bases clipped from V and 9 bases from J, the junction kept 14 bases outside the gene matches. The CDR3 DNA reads TGTGCCAGCATCGTAGCGGGAAATTCGGGAGGTGAGCAGTTCTTC. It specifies CASIVAGNSGGEQFF. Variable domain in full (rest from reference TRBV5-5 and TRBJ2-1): DAGVTQSPTHLIKTRGQQVTLRCSPISGHKSVSWYQQVLGQGPQFIFQYYEKEERGRGNFPDRFSARQFPNYSSELNVNALLLGDSALYLCASIVAGNSGGEQFFGPGTRLTVL.

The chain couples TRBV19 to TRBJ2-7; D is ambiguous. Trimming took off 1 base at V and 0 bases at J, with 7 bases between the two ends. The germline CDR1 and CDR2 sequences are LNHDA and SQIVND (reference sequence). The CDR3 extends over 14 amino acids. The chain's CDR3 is CASSIGVSSYEQYF. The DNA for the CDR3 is TGTGCCAGTAGTATAGGCGTTAGCTCCTACGAGCAGTACTTC.

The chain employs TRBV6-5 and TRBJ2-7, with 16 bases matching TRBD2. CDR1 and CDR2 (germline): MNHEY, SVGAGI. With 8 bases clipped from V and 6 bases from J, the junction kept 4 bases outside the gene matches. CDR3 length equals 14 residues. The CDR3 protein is CASGTSGRAREQYF. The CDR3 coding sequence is TGTGCCAGCGGGACTAGCGGGAGGGCCCGCGAGCAGTACTTC.

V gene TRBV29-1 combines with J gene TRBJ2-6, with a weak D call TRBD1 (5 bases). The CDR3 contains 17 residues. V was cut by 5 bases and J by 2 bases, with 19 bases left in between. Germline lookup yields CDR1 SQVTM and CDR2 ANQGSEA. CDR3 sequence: CSVPGQQERTGANVLTF. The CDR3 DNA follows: TGCAGCGTTCCGGGCCAACAGGAAAGGACTGGGGCCAACGTCCTGACTTTC.

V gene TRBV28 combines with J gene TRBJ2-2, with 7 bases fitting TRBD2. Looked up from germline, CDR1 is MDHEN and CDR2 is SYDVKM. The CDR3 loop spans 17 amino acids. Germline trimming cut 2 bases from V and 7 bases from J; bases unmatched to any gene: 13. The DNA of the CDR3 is TGTGCCAGCAGTTTAGAATCAGCGGGAAAACGCGGCGGGGAGCTGTTTTTT. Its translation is CASSLESAGKRGGELFF.

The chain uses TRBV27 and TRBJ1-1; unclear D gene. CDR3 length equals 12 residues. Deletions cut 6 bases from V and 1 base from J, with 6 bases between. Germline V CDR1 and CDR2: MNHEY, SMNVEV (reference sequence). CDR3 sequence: CASRDGNTEAFF. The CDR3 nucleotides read TGTGCCAGCAGGGACGGGAACACTGAAGCTTTCTTT.

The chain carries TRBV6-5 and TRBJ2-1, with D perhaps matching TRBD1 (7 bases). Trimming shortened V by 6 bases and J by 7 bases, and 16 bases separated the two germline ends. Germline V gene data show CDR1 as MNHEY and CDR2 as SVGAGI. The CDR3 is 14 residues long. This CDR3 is CASRGGWGGNEQFF. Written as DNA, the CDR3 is TGTGCCAGCAGAGGGGGCTGGGGAGGAAATGAGCAGTTCTTC.

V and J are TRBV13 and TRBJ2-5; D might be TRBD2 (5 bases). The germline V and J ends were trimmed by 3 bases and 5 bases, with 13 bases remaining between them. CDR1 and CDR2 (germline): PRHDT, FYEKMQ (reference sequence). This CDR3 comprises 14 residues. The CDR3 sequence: CASSFLGEGETQYF. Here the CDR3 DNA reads TGTGCCAGCAGCTTCCTCGGGGAAGGGGAGACCCAGTACTTC.

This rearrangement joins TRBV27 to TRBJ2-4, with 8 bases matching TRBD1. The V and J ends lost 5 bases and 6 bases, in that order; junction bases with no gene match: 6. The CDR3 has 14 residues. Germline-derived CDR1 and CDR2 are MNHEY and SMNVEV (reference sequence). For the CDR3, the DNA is TGTGCCAGCAGTCCCTGGACAGGGCTAAACATTCAGTACTTC. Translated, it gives CASSPWTGLNIQYF.

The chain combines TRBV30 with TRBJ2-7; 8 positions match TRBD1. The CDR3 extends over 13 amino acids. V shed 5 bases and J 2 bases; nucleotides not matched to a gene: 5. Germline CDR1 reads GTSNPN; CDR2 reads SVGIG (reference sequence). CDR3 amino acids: CAWQGASTYEQYF. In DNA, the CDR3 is TGTGCCTGGCAGGGGGCGTCGACCTACGAGCAGTACTTC. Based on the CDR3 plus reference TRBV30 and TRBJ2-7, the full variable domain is SQTIHQWPATLVQPVGSPLSLECTVEGTSNPNLYWYRQAAGRGLQLLFYSVGIGQISSEVPQNLSASRPQDRQFILSSKKLLLSDSGFYLCAWQGASTYEQYFGPGTRLTVT.

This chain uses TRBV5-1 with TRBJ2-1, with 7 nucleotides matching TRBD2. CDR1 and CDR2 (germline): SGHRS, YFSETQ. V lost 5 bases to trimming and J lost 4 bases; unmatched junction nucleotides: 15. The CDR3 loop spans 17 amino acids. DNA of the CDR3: TGCGCCAGCAGTTCCCCGTTTGAGGGAGGGCTTTACAATGAGCAGTTCTTC. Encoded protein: CASSSPFEGGLYNEQFF.

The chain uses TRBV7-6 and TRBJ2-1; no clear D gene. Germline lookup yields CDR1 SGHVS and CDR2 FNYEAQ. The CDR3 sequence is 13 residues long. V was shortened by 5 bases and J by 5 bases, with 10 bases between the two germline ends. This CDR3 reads CASSLNKNNEQFF. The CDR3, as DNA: TGTGCCAGCAGCCTCAACAAGAACAATGAGCAGTTCTTC.

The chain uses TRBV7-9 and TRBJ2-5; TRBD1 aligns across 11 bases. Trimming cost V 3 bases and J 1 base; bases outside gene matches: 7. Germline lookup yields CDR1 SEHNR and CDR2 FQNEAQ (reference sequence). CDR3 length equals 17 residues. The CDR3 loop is CASSFLGQGASQETQYF. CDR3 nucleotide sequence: TGTGCCAGCAGCTTCCTCGGACAGGGGGCAAGCCAAGAGACCCAGTACTTC.